One sample yielded the 8 T cell receptor beta chains listed below, sequenced in a study of T cell responses to AZD1222 COVID-19 vaccine. Clones were read by immunoSEQ multiplex PCR, and TCRdb kept only the in-frame ones, dropping some. Of some 130,000 clones listed, more than 85% are singletons. The material was peripheral blood, obtained on day 0 of AZD1222 vaccination. All receptors derive from an adult in good health.

The chain is built from TRBV27 and TRBJ1-6, with a weak D call TRBD1 (5 bases). The germline gives CDR1 MNHEY, CDR2 SMNVEV (reference sequence). Trimming removed 7 bases at V and 14 bases at J, with 24 bases between. The length of the CDR3 is 15 residues. CDR3 in DNA: TGTGCCAGCACTCTATGGGGACGCGGGTCATCGGCCCTCCACTTT. Translated: CASTLWGRGSSALHF.

This clone has a single count. The CDR3 protein is CATGVGQAGETQYF. The CDR3 DNA follows: TGTGCCACCGGGGTCGGACAGGCGGGGGAGACCCAGTACTTC. The chain uses TRBV24-1 and TRBJ2-5, with a possible D match to TRBD1 (7 bases). This CDR3 is 14 amino acids long. V lost 9 bases, J lost 5 bases, and 18 bases lay in between. The germline gives CDR1 KGHDR, CDR2 SFDVKD.

The V call is TRBV4-2, the J call TRBJ2-7, with D unclear. Germline V gives CDR1 LGHNA, CDR2 YNFKEQ. V lost 4 bases and J 6 bases, leaving 10 bases between the germline ends. The CDR3 has 12 amino acids. The CDR3 DNA is TGTGCCAGCAGCCCGACCCCCCTCGAGCAGTACTTC. Translating gives CASSPTPLEQYF.

The table lists this clone with a count of one. The J gene is TRBJ1-5, the V gene TRBV5-8; 7 nucleotides align to TRBD1. Germline V CDR1 and CDR2: SGHTS, YDEGEE. The CDR3 consists of 17 residues. V dropped 0 bases and J dropped 7; count of bases not matched to a gene: 13. The CDR3 DNA reads as TGTGCCAGCAGCTTGGCCCAGACAGGGTCTATAGGGCAGCCCCAGCATTTT. This gives the protein CASSLAQTGSIGQPQHF.

V gene TRBV27 combines with J gene TRBJ1-5, with D perhaps TRBD1 (5 bases). The germline gives CDR1 MNHEY, CDR2 SMNVEV (reference sequence). The CDR3 runs 13 residues. Trimming cost V 4 bases and J 1 base, with 5 bases left between them. The CDR3: CASSYRSNQPQHF. The CDR3 DNA follows: TGTGCCAGCAGTTACAGGAGCAATCAGCCCCAGCATTTT.

Many counts were recorded for this clone. As DNA, the CDR3 is TGTGCCAGCAGTGACGGGGACACCGGGGAGCTGTTTTTT. Translated: CASSDGDTGELFF. The genes are TRBV6-4 and TRBJ2-2; the D is unclear. The CDR3 contains 13 residues. Trimming cost V 2 bases and J 3 bases, with 4 bases left between them. Germline-derived CDR1 and CDR2 are MRHNA and SNTAGT.

This chain connects TRBV2 to TRBJ1-5; D not resolved. V was pared by 6 bases and J by 5 bases, with 14 bases between. Germline loops: CDR1 SNHLY, CDR2 FYNNEI. CDR3 length: 14 residues. CDR3 nucleotide sequence: TGTGCCAGCAGCACCCCGGATGAGTATCAGCCCCAGCATTTT. Protein: CASSTPDEYQPQHF.

The CDR3 reads CASSLGPSGELFF. The CDR3 DNA reads as TGTGCCAGCAGCTTAGGCCCCTCCGGGGAGCTGTTTTTT. The chain has TRBV7-9 and TRBJ2-2; D gene unclear. Germline-derived CDR1 and CDR2 are SEHNR and FQNEAQ (reference sequence). Trimming stripped 1 base from V and 6 bases from J, with 6 bases between. This CDR3 region has 13 residues. The entire variable domain, with the rest obtained from reference TRBV7-9 and TRBJ2-2, is as follows: DTGVSQNPRHKITKRGQNVTFRCDPISEHNRLYWYRQTLGQGPEFLTYFQNEAQLEKSRLLSDRFSAERPKGSFSTLEIQRTEQGDSAMYLCASSLGPSGELFFGEGSRLTVL.